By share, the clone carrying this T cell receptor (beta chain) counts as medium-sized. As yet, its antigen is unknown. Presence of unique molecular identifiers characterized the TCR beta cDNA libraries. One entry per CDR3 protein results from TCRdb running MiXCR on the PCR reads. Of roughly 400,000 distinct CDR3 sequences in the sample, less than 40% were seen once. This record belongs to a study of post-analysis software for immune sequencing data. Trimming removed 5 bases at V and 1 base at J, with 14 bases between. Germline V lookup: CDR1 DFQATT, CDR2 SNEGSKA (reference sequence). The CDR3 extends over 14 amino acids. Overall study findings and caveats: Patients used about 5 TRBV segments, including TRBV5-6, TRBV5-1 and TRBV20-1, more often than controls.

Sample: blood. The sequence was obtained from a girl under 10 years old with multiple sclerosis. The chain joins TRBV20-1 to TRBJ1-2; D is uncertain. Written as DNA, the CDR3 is TGCAGTGCTGCGGAGGGTCGAGTTAACTATGGCTACACCTTC. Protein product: CSAAEGRVNYGYTF.